The clone carrying this T cell receptor beta chain was counted many times. The antigen is unknown. The CDR3 totals 14 residues. Germline CDR1 reads SQVTM; CDR2 reads ANQGSEA. Unmatched junction bases numbered 5, after V lost 4 bases and J lost 4 bases. This record belongs to a study of CD8 T cells in ankylosing spondylitis. Whole-study findings and limits: In the blood and synovial fluid of reactive arthritis, some motif variants had been previously reported. Within peripheral blood, clones linked to disease were CD8+ and relatively rare. There was reportedly significant enrichment of clones that were disease-linked in matched ankylosing spondylitis synovial fluid. It appeared that ankylosing spondylitis blood was characterized by a TCR beta motif of fewer than ten highly homologous variants.

Generation of TCR beta libraries employed quantitative 5'-RACE incorporating molecular barcodes. A single record per CDR3 protein comes from TCRdb applying MiXCR to the 5' RACE reads. This sample has some 800,000 distinct CDR3 sequences, with 12% found just once. The source of this sequence is a male donor with ankylosing spondylitis. Sequences were obtained from blood, either unsorted or a sorted T cell fraction (not recorded which). This chain connects TRBV29-1 to TRBJ2-3; 10 nucleotides agree with TRBD2. This CDR3 is CSVVLAGSPDTQYF. Written as DNA, the CDR3 is TGCAGCGTTGTACTAGCGGGATCGCCAGATACGCAGTATTTT.